This TCR beta chain originates from a study of identical twins. Each cDNA held unique molecular identifiers, and template switching gave it a universal primer site. TCRdb analysed the 5' RACE reads with MiXCR anew, one entry per CDR3 protein. The table lists about 890,000 distinct CDR3 sequences, approximately 13% of them singletons. V shed 4 bases and J shed 3 bases, with 13 bases lying between them. Germline V lookup: CDR1 SGHRS, CDR2 YFSETQ. This CDR3 is 15 amino acids long. This clonotype was recorded a few times. Its antigen is unknown. Study results and caveats: Invariant cells of the MAIT and iNKT types might have partly distorted the zero-insertion analyses. While abundant cord blood beta clonotypes carried fewer insertions, memory repertoires showed no such pattern.

These sequences were also reported in another study, on yellow fever vaccine responses in identical twins. That paper adds: Twins reportedly mounted vaccine T cell responses that seemed partly convergent, partly personalized.

The specimen sequenced was PBMCs. This sequence was found in a woman aged 18 to 35 in good health. The J gene is TRBJ1-4, the V gene TRBV5-1; tentatively, D is TRBD1 (5 bases). CDR3 in DNA: TGCGCCAGCAGCCGAGTCTCGGGGCCTAATGAAAAACTGTTTTTT. Its translation: CASSRVSGPNEKLFF.